One sample yielded the 23 T cell receptor beta chains listed below, sequenced in a study of graft-versus-host responses after intestinal transplantation. Their specific antigens are unknown. Assay: immunoSEQ multiplex PCR; the TCRdb copy retains only in-frame clones and omits some. The profile shows about 88,000 clones, approximately 90% of them singletons. Material: unstimulated CD4+ T cells sorted from spleen or lymph node cells, obtained before transplant. Receptor source: a human donor who was the organ donor for an intestinal transplant.

V usage is TRBV2 and J usage is TRBJ2-2; TRBD2 matches at 9 bases. The length of the CDR3 is 16 residues. The junction had 4 bases not matched to a gene; V was cut back by 5 bases and J by 0 bases. Germline V gene data show CDR1 as SNHLY and CDR2 as FYNNEI. The CDR3 sequence: CASSLIAGANTGELFF. The CDR3 DNA reads TGTGCCAGCAGTCTTATAGCGGGAGCGAACACCGGGGAGCTGTTTTTT. The full variable domain, with the rest looked up from reference TRBV2 and TRBJ2-2, is EPEVTQTPSHQVTQMGQEVILRCVPISNHLYFYWYRQILGQKVEFLVSFYNNEISEKSEIFDDQFSVERPDGSNFTLKIRSTKLEDSAMYFCASSLIAGANTGELFFGEGSRLTVL.

V usage is TRBV19 and J usage is TRBJ2-2; D is perhaps TRBD1 (6 bases). The CDR3 is 14 residues long. Germline CDR1 reads LNHDA; CDR2 reads SQIVND (reference sequence). Deletions cut 10 bases from V and 0 bases from J, with 12 bases between. The CDR3, as DNA: TGTGCCACTAAGACAGGCGCGAACACCGGGGAGCTGTTTTTT. Protein product: CATKTGANTGELFF.

CDR3 nucleotides: TGTGCCAGCAGTGAAGGGGCAGCACCTAACTATGGCTACACCTTC. This translates into CASSEGAAPNYGYTF. This chain links TRBV6-1 with TRBJ1-2; no definite D call. Germline-derived CDR1 and CDR2 are MNHNS and SASEGT. The CDR3 runs to 15 residues. The ends were cut back, 1 base at V and 0 bases at J, with 9 bases in the middle.

The chain recombines TRBV10-3 with TRBJ2-2; D possibly corresponds to TRBD1 (5 bases). Trimming stripped 3 bases from V and 4 bases from J, with 9 bases between. This CDR3 has 14 residues. CDR1 ENHRY and CDR2 SYGVKD come from the germline V gene. The CDR3 protein is CAISEWGGTGELFF. The CDR3 nucleotides read TGTGCCATCAGTGAATGGGGCGGCACCGGGGAGCTGTTTTTT.

A word on this clone: One junction end does not reproduce the germline sequence, and a read error may be involved. CDR3 bases: TGCGCCAGCAGATTGGGGTTCCGGGAGGGCCGAACAGATACGCAGTATTTT. Translated: CASRLGFREGRTDTQYF. This chain uses TRBV5-1 with TRBJ2-3; TRBD2 agrees at 8 bases. The CDR3 covers 17 residues. Germline V gene sequence: CDR1 SGHRS, CDR2 YFSETQ. Combining the CDR3 with reference TRBV5-1 and TRBJ2-3 gives the whole variable domain KAGVTQTPRYLIKTRGQQVTLSCSPISGHRSVSWYQQTPGQGLQFLFEYFSETQRNKGNFPGRFSGRQFSNSRSEMNVSTLELGDSALYLCASRLGFREGRTDTQYFGPGTRLTVL.

The CDR3 DNA follows: TGTGCCAGCAGTTACTCGACTAGCGGGAGGGCAGATACGCAGTATTTT. It yields the protein CASSYSTSGRADTQYF. The chain links TRBV6-5 to TRBJ2-3; the match to TRBD2 covers 14 bases. V dropped 0 bases and J dropped 4; count of bases not matched to a gene: 0. CDR1 is MNHEY, CDR2 SVGAGI, per germline. The CDR3 loop spans 16 amino acids.

This chain uses TRBV27 with TRBJ2-4; 9 bases agree with TRBD2. Trimming cost V 1 base and J 3 bases; bases outside gene matches: 10. The germline CDR1 and CDR2 sequences are MNHEY and SMNVEV (reference sequence). This CDR3 is 18 amino acids long. DNA for the CDR3: TGTGCCAGCAGTTTATACGGTAGCGGGAGCGGGGACAAAAACATTCAGTACTTC. Protein: CASSLYGSGSGDKNIQYF.

The chain couples TRBV5-1 to TRBJ1-4, with D unresolved. This CDR3 has 13 residues. The germline V and J ends were trimmed by 0 bases and 4 bases, with 4 bases remaining between them. Germline V CDR1 and CDR2: SGHRS, YFSETQ. The CDR3 here is CASSLGGNEKLFF. The CDR3 DNA reads as TGCGCCAGCAGCTTGGGAGGTAATGAAAAACTGTTTTTT.

The chain recombines TRBV5-4 with TRBJ2-2; 9 positions match TRBD2. Germline V gene sequence: CDR1 SGHNT, CDR2 YYREEE (reference sequence). The CDR3 has 15 residues. The ends lost 3 bases at V and 0 bases at J; junction bases unmatched: 0. The CDR3 region is CASSSSGTNTGELFF. For the CDR3, the DNA is TGTGCCAGCAGCTCTAGCGGGACGAACACCGGGGAGCTGTTTTTT.

CDR3 sequence reads: CASSGTSEGVETQYF. The CDR3 nucleotides read TGTGCCAGCAGCGGGACTAGCGAAGGGGTAGAGACCCAGTACTTC. The V gene is TRBV6-6, the J gene TRBJ2-5, with 10 positions matching TRBD2. Germline V lookup: CDR1 MNHNY, CDR2 SVGAGI (reference sequence). V lost 6 bases to trimming and J lost 4 bases; unmatched junction nucleotides: 8. The CDR3 has 15 residues.

V usage is TRBV5-1 and J usage is TRBJ2-2; 7 bases are a match to TRBD1. J gave up 6 bases and V 6 bases, and 5 bases lay outside the gene matches. This CDR3 comprises 13 residues. Germline CDR1 reads SGHRS; CDR2 reads YFSETQ. In nucleotides, the CDR3 is TGCGCCAGCAAAAAGGGGGCCCCCGGGGAGCTGTTTTTT. It is translated as CASKKGAPGELFF.

The V and J genes are TRBV7-9 and TRBJ2-1, with 10 bases aligning to TRBD2. This CDR3 is 17 amino acids long. CDR1 and CDR2 (germline): SEHNR, FQNEAQ (reference sequence). Trimming at V came to 3 bases and at J to 0 bases, leaving 5 bases not matched to a gene. The CDR3 spells CASSFWLAGASYNEQFF. The DNA for the CDR3 is TGTGCCAGCAGCTTCTGGCTAGCGGGGGCCTCCTACAATGAGCAGTTCTTC. The whole variable domain, filled in from reference TRBV7-9 and TRBJ2-1, reads DTGVSQNPRHKITKRGQNVTFRCDPISEHNRLYWYRQTLGQGPEFLTYFQNEAQLEKSRLLSDRFSAERPKGSFSTLEIQRTEQGDSAMYLCASSFWLAGASYNEQFFGPGTRLTVL.

This rearrangement joins TRBV12-5 to TRBJ1-2; D gene uncertain. V was pared by 6 bases and J by 5 bases, with 16 bases between. The CDR3 sequence is 14 residues long. Germline CDR1 and CDR2: LGHNT and FRNRAP. The chain's CDR3 is CASGRPTRGYGYTF. The CDR3 nucleotides read TGTGCTAGTGGCCGGCCTACCAGAGGATATGGCTACACCTTC.

CDR3 in amino acids: CASSSRQPGDNQPQHF. The CDR3, as DNA: TGTGCCAGCAGTTCCCGACAGCCCGGTGACAATCAGCCCCAGCATTTT. V and J are TRBV28 and TRBJ1-5; possible D gene TRBD1, 5 bases. This CDR3 region has 16 residues. Trimming took off 4 bases at V and 3 bases at J, with 16 bases between the two ends. CDR1 and CDR2 (germline): MDHEN, SYDVKM.

The rearrangement joins TRBV10-2 to TRBJ1-2; weak D call: TRBD1 (5 bases). The CDR3 extends over 16 amino acids. With 8 bases removed from V and 4 bases from J, the gap between germline ends came to 23 bases. CDR1 and CDR2 (germline): WSHSY, SAAADI. The CDR3 DNA sequence: TGCGCCAGCTTAGATCCGGGGGGGTATCAGAGCTATGGCTACACCTTC. Amino acid sequence: CASLDPGGYQSYGYTF.

The gene calls are TRBV5-4 and TRBJ2-1, with 7 positions matching TRBD2. V was pared by 0 bases and J by 0 bases, with 6 bases of the junction left unmatched. In germline, CDR1 is SGHNT, CDR2 YYREEE (reference sequence). There are 17 residues in the CDR3. The CDR3 is CASSLGGGSFSYNEQFF. The DNA of the CDR3 is TGTGCCAGCAGCTTGGGGGGCGGGAGCTTCTCCTACAATGAGCAGTTCTTC. Supplemented by reference TRBV5-4 and TRBJ2-1, the full variable domain reads ETGVTQSPTHLIKTRGQQVTLRCSSQSGHNTVSWYQQALGQGPQFIFQYYREEENGRGNFPPRFSGLQFPNYSSELNVNALELDDSALYLCASSLGGGSFSYNEQFFGPGTRLTVL.

The chain recombines TRBV28 with TRBJ2-7; TRBD1 agrees at 8 bases. This CDR3 spans 15 amino acids. The J segment lost 5 bases and the V segment lost 6 bases, leaving 12 bases of the junction unmatched. Germline V gene sequence: CDR1 MDHEN, CDR2 SYDVKM. The CDR3 DNA is TGTGCCAGCAGCTTAGCCGGGACAGGATCGCACGAGCAGTACTTC. Amino acid sequence: CASSLAGTGSHEQYF.

The V gene is TRBV5-1, the J gene TRBJ2-2, with TRBD1 matching 7 bases. The trim removed 5 bases at V and 3 bases at J, leaving 7 bases unmatched. Germline V gene sequence: CDR1 SGHRS, CDR2 YFSETQ. The CDR3 has 15 residues. CDR3: CASRHFDRDTGELFF. The CDR3 region has the DNA TGCGCCAGCAGGCATTTTGACAGGGACACCGGGGAGCTGTTTTTT.

V is TRBV4-2 and J is TRBJ1-1; D gene uncertain. The CDR3 is made up of 13 amino acids. V lost 6 bases to trimming and J lost 1 base, with 9 bases between them. CDR1 LGHNA and CDR2 YNFKEQ come from the germline V gene. The CDR3 DNA reads TGTGCCAGCAGAAGGCAGGAGAACACTGAAGCTTTCTTT. It yields the protein CASRRQENTEAFF.

The rearrangement uses TRBV7-8 and TRBJ1-1; D is perhaps TRBD1 (5 bases). Deletions cut 5 bases from V and 3 bases from J, with 13 bases between. The CDR3 consists of 14 residues. Germline V gene data show CDR1 as SGHVS and CDR2 as FQNEAQ. This CDR3 reads CASSLRARDTEAFF. Here the CDR3 DNA reads TGTGCCAGCAGCCTACGGGCCAGGGACACTGAAGCTTTCTTT.

The rearrangement joins TRBV19 to TRBJ2-1; tentatively, D is TRBD1 (6 bases). V lost 5 bases and J lost 3, with 14 bases in between. Germline V gives CDR1 LNHDA, CDR2 SQIVND (reference sequence). The CDR3 sequence is 15 residues long. In DNA form, the CDR3 reads TGTGCCAGTAGTTCGCGGACAGCCTTCTACAATGAGCAGTTCTTC. It is translated as CASSSRTAFYNEQFF.

The V and J genes are TRBV11-3 and TRBJ1-4; TRBD1 matches 9 bases. The length of the CDR3 is 14 residues. Germline V lookup: CDR1 SGHNT, CDR2 YENEEA. V was clipped by 5 bases and J by 7 bases; unmatched bases: 5. CDR3: CASSAGQGPEKLFF. The CDR3 DNA sequence: TGTGCCAGCAGCGCGGGACAGGGCCCTGAAAAACTGTTTTTT.

This clone was recorded once. The V and J genes are TRBV15 and TRBJ1-4; D remains unclear. This CDR3 spans 16 amino acids. The V gene's germline CDR1 is LNHNV and CDR2 YYDKDF (reference sequence). The V and J ends lost 4 bases and 6 bases respectively, with 18 bases between them. The CDR3 spells CATSKDTARWDEKLFF. The CDR3 DNA follows: TGTGCCACCAGCAAAGATACAGCCCGGTGGGATGAAAAACTGTTTTTT.